This T cell receptor (beta chain) came from a study of T-cell reconstitution after alpha-beta-depleted transplantation in children. Preparing the TCRbeta library involved the use of unique molecular identifiers. A single record per CDR3 protein comes from TCRdb applying MiXCR to the PCR reads. This repertoire shows 440,000 or so distinct CDR3 sequences, around two fifths found once; its top ten account for under 30%. V was clipped by 2 bases and J by 5 bases, with 10 bases between them. The length of the CDR3 is 13 residues. The germline V gene has CDR1 SGDLS and CDR2 YYNGEE. In this sample, this clonotype turned up a few times. The antigen is unknown. Overall study findings and caveats: One year after transplant, T-cell counts and diversity came mostly from newly produced T cells. Diversity of TCRbeta at day 60 was high in some patients, arising from surviving recipient T cells and thymic progenitors.

This sequence originates from a girl aged 2 to 10 with aplastic anemia, due to receive a stem cell transplant. The input for sequencing was PBMCs, taken before TCRalphabeta/CD19-depleted stem cell transplant. This chain links TRBV9 with TRBJ2-5; D perhaps matches TRBD2 (6 bases). The CDR3 here is CASSVGGVETQYF. The CDR3 nucleotides are TGTGCCAGCAGCGTCGGGGGTGTGGAGACCCAGTACTTC.